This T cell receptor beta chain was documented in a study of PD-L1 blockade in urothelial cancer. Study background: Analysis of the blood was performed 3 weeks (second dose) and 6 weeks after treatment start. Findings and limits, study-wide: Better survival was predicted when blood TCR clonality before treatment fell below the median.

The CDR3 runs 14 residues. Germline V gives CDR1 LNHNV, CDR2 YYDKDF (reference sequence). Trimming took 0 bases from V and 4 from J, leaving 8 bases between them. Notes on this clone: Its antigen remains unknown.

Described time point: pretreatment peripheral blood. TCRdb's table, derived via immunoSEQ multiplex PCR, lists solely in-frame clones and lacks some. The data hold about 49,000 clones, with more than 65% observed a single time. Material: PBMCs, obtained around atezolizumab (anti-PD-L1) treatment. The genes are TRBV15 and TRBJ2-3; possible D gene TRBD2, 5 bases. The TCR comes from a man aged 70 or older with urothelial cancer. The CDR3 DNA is TGTGCCACCAGCAGAGATGCGGGCCCAGATACGCAGTATTTT. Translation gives CATSRDAGPDTQYF.